This entry is about one T cell receptor (beta chain). The CDR3 has 13 residues. V lost 2 bases and J 5 bases, leaving 7 bases between the germline ends. Germline V CDR1 and CDR2: SGHVS, FNYEAQ. The sample originates from a study of tumor T cells in aggressive B-cell lymphoma. Using immunoSEQ multiplex PCR, the repertoire was profiled, and TCRdb retains in-frame clones only, with some absent. The data hold about 10,000 clones, with about 82% observed a single time. Input material: tumor tissue. This clonotype originated in an adult with diffuse large B cell lymphoma. The chain carries TRBV7-6 and TRBJ1-5; no firm D call. The CDR3 DNA reads as TGTGCCAGCAGCTTAAATTCCGATCAGCCCCAGCATTTT. This sequence encodes CASSLNSDQPQHF.